A selection of T cell receptor beta chains follows, all from one sample in a study of identical twins. TCRdb itself ran the 5' RACE reads through MiXCR, one entry per CDR3 protein. The sample contains 400,000 or so distinct CDR3 sequences, 9% of which appear only once. The source material was naive T cells sorted from blood. Every receptor here comes from a woman between 50 and 59 years old in good health. CDR3s include the opening cysteine and the closing phenylalanine or tryptophan. Fields, in order: D gene, clone size, V gene, J gene, CDR3 protein, CDR3 DNA. D genes are given only for firm matches. A row's size may be missing; if present it is once, few, many or a size class.

-,many,TRBV6-5,TRBJ2-3,CASSYGRTDTQYF,TGTGCCAGCAGTTACGGGAGGACAGATACGCAGTATTTT
-,-,TRBV21-1,TRBJ1-5,CATNQEETHNQPQHF,TGTGCCACCAACCAAGAGGAGACACACAATCAGCCCCAGCATTTT
TRBD2,-,TRBV7-9,TRBJ2-3,CASSLLLAVITDTQYF,TGTGCCAGCAGCTTATTACTAGCGGTGATCACAGATACGCAGTATTTT
-,-,TRBV7-2,TRBJ2-1,CASSLAIGGQFF,TGTGCCAGCAGCTTAGCGATTGGGGGGCAGTTCTTC
TRBD2,few,TRBV9,TRBJ2-3,CASSTKTSGSDTQYF,TGTGCCAGCAGCACAAAGACTAGCGGGAGCGATACGCAGTATTTT
-,few,TRBV12-3/TRBV12-4,TRBJ1-5,CASRFSGQPQHF,TGTGCCAGCAGATTCAGTGGTCAGCCCCAGCATTTT
-,-,TRBV3-1,TRBJ2-1,CASSQGTAGPSYNEQFF,TGTGCCAGCAGCCAAGGTACAGCGGGTCCCTCCTACAATGAGCAGTTCTTC
-,few,TRBV5-4,TRBJ2-3,CASSLDGVQDTQYF,TGTGCCAGCAGCCTTGATGGGGTGCAAGATACGCAGTATTTT
-,-,TRBV6-5,TRBJ2-1,CASSYSTLTKYNEQFF,TGTGCCAGCAGTTACTCGACACTAACAAAATACAATGAGCAGTTCTTC
-,-,TRBV9,TRBJ2-2,CASSPPGTIKTGELFF,TGTGCCAGCAGCCCTCCCGGGACAATAAAGACCGGGGAGCTGTTTTTT
TRBD1,-,TRBV19,TRBJ2-1,CASSSAGQAVGHNEQFF,TGTGCCAGTAGTTCGGCAGGACAGGCCGTCGGACACAATGAGCAGTTCTTC
-,few,TRBV6-2/TRBV6-3,TRBJ1-1,CASSYPIGGMNTEAFF,TGTGCCAGCAGTTATCCGATTGGAGGGATGAACACTGAAGCTTTCTTT
-,-,TRBV15,TRBJ2-4,CATSSHPEVYQVAKNIQYF,TGTGCCACCAGCAGCCACCCTGAGGTATACCAAGTAGCCAAAAACATTCAGTACTTC
TRBD2,many,TRBV15,TRBJ2-1,CATSRPSGRNEQFF,TGTGCCACCAGCAGACCTAGCGGGAGGAATGAGCAGTTCTTC
TRBD2,few,TRBV5-1,TRBJ2-1,CASSLRAGVGNEQFF,TGCGCCAGCAGCTTGCGGGCGGGAGTAGGCAATGAGCAGTTCTTC
-,-,TRBV11-3,TRBJ2-1,CASSLELRLGHEQFF,TGTGCCAGCAGCTTAGAGTTGCGTTTGGGTCATGAGCAGTTCTTC
-,-,TRBV7-9,TRBJ2-1,CASSYPFGAPRAEQFF,TGTGCCAGCAGCTACCCCTTTGGTGCCCCTAGGGCTGAGCAGTTCTTC
-,-,TRBV11-3,TRBJ2-2,CASSKGRVAAGELFF,TGTGCCAGCAGCAAGGGGCGGGTGGCCGCCGGGGAGCTGTTTTTT
-,-,TRBV7-9,TRBJ2-1,CASSPEMTRGPYNEQFF,TGTGCCAGCAGCCCCGAAATGACTAGAGGGCCCTACAATGAGCAGTTCTTC
-,-,TRBV10-3,TRBJ2-5,CAIGSSGQETQYF,TGTGCCATCGGGAGTAGCGGCCAAGAGACCCAGTACTTC
TRBD2,many,TRBV5-1,TRBJ2-4,CASSNSAGLAKNIQYF,TGCGCCAGCAGCAATTCAGCGGGACTAGCCAAAAACATTCAGTACTTC
TRBD2,few,TRBV28,TRBJ2-1,CASSLGRISGEGPDEQFF,TGTGCCAGCAGTTTAGGCCGAATTAGCGGGGAGGGACCCGATGAGCAGTTCTTC
-,few,TRBV4-1,TRBJ2-2,CASRPDTGELFF,TGCGCCAGCAGACCGGACACCGGGGAGCTGTTTTTT
TRBD2,many,TRBV12-5,TRBJ2-1,CASLAGVNNEQFF,TGTGCTAGTCTAGCGGGAGTTAACAATGAGCAGTTCTTC
-,many,TRBV6-5,TRBJ2-1,CASSRDSSSYNEQFF,TGCGCCAGCAGCCGGGACTCTAGCTCCTACAATGAGCAGTTCTTC
-,-,TRBV10-1,TRBJ2-3,CASSELRDTQYF,TGCGCCAGCAGTGAGTTAAGGGATACGCAGTATTTT
-,few,TRBV12-3/TRBV12-4,TRBJ1-1,CASSSPRRGNTEAFF,TGTGCCAGCAGCTCCCCGCGACGGGGGAACACTGAAGCTTTCTTT
-,many,TRBV5-1,TRBJ1-1,CASSLWGQEAFF,TGCGCCAGCAGCTTGTGGGGACAAGAAGCTTTCTTT
-,-,TRBV20-1,TRBJ2-2,CSARDPPGELFF,TGCAGTGCTAGAGACCCCCCCGGGGAGCTGTTTTTT
-,many,TRBV12-3/TRBV12-4,TRBJ1-2,CASSPQVYSYTF,TGTGCCAGCAGCCCACAAGTTTACTCCTACACCTTC
-,few,TRBV6-5,TRBJ2-5,CASSYSLSEGTQYF,TGTGCCAGCAGTTACTCGTTGAGCGAAGGGACCCAGTACTTC
-,few,TRBV7-9,TRBJ1-1,CASSSDTGFTEAFF,TGTGCCAGCAGCTCGGATACAGGGTTCACTGAAGCTTTCTTT
-,many,TRBV29-1,TRBJ2-1,CSVVSLGDNEQFF,TGCAGCGTTGTGAGTCTAGGAGACAATGAGCAGTTCTTC
TRBD1,many,TRBV28,TRBJ1-4,CAIGQGIAKLFF,TGTGCCATTGGACAGGGGATCGCAAAACTGTTTTTT
TRBD2,many,TRBV28,TRBJ2-1,CASSLGGSGGEQFF,TGTGCCAGCAGTTTAGGCGGGAGTGGGGGTGAGCAGTTCTTC
-,-,TRBV6-5,TRBJ1-2,CASRPPGTQIYGYTF,TGTGCCAGCAGGCCCCCCGGGACCCAAATCTATGGCTACACCTTC